These T cell receptor beta chains were read from a single sample in a study of OX40 agonist ivuxolimab in advanced cancers. Profiled with immunoSEQ multiplex PCR; TCRdb holds only in-frame clones, not every one. There are some 62,000 clones in the sample; less than 85% occur only once, and roughly 10% lies in the top ten. Source: CD4+ or CD8+ T cells sorted from blood, taken in a trial of the OX40 agonist ivuxolimab. The receptors were gathered from an adult with an advanced solid tumor such as melanoma, head and neck, liver or kidney cancer. The CDR3 runs from the conserved cysteine through the conserved F or W. A D gene is named only where the DNA matches it firmly. Size is stated for part of the rows, as once, few or many counts, or as a class when the clone is expanded.

J gene	CDR3 length	clone size	V gene	D gene	CDR3 protein	CDR3 DNA
TRBJ2-2	14	few	TRBV5-6	.	CASSRGEYTGELFF	TGTGCCAGCAGCCGTGGAGAGTACACCGGGGAGCTGTTTTTT
TRBJ2-2	15	.	TRBV7-2	TRBD2	CASSLSGRNTGELFF	TGTGCCAGCAGCTTAAGCGGGAGGAACACCGGGGAGCTGTTTTTT
TRBJ1-4	15	.	TRBV6-5	TRBD1	CASSTSGTGGVELFF	TGTGCCAGCTCCACCAGCGGGACAGGGGGCGTAGAACTGTTTTTT
TRBJ2-7	15	.	TRBV4-3	.	CASSQDRRGFYEQYF	TGCGCCAGCAGCCAAGATCGGAGGGGGTTCTACGAGCAGTACTTC
TRBJ2-1	15	.	TRBV7-3	TRBD2	CASSLAAGPYNEQFF	TGTGCCAGCAGCTTAGCAGCGGGGCCCTACAATGAGCAGTTCTTC
TRBJ2-1	12	.	TRBV11-1	.	CASSPGENEQFF	TGTGCCAGCAGCCCCGGGGAGAATGAGCAGTTCTTC
TRBJ2-7	14	.	TRBV28	.	CASSPIQGSGGRYF	TGTGCCAGCAGTCCTATTCAGGGGTCGGGCGGTAGGTACTTC
TRBJ2-7	13	.	TRBV18	.	CASSPQKMREQYF	TGTGCCAGCTCACCACAAAAAATGAGGGAGCAGTACTTC
TRBJ2-3	16	.	TRBV4-3	TRBD2	CASSQLWREGTDTQYF	TGCGCCAGCAGCCAATTGTGGCGGGAGGGAACAGATACGCAGTATTTT
TRBJ2-2	15	.	TRBV19	.	CATTRVGGNTGELFF	TGTGCCACTACCCGAGTGGGGGGGAACACCGGGGAGCTGTTTTTT
TRBJ2-1	15	.	TRBV7-3	TRBD1	CASSPTGTGFNEQFF	TGTGCCAGCAGCCCCACCGGGACAGGGTTCAATGAGCAGTTCTTC
TRBJ1-1	17	.	TRBV2	.	CASSERAQTLGNTEAFF	TGTGCCAGCAGTGAACGGGCGCAGACCCTAGGGAACACTGAAGCTTTCTTT
TRBJ2-5	14	.	TRBV7-2	.	CASSGSGGQETQYF	TGTGCCAGCAGCGGGAGTGGCGGGCAAGAGACCCAGTACTTC
TRBJ2-2	14	.	TRBV4-3	.	CASSQDQGPGELFF	TGCGCCAGCAGCCAAGACCAAGGTCCCGGGGAGCTGTTTTTT
TRBJ2-1	12	.	TRBV10-3	TRBD1	CATRTGEPEQFF	TGTGCCACCAGGACAGGGGAGCCTGAGCAGTTCTTC
TRBJ2-1	16	.	TRBV7-2	TRBD2	CASSLASGGLYNEQFF	TGTGCCAGCAGCTTAGCTAGCGGGGGTCTCTACAATGAGCAGTTCTTC
TRBJ2-7	15	medium-sized	TRBV7-9	.	CASSSAWTGSYEQYF	TGTGCCAGCAGCTCGGCCTGGACGGGATCCTACGAGCAGTACTTC
TRBJ2-2	13	.	TRBV19	.	CASSIQGTGELFF	TGTGCCAGTAGTATACAGGGCACCGGGGAGCTGTTTTTT
TRBJ2-1	14	.	TRBV7-9	.	CASSPPQAGNEQFF	TGTGCCAGCAGCCCCCCGCAGGCCGGGAATGAGCAGTTCTTC
TRBJ1-1	14	once	TRBV18	.	CASSPQGMNTEAFF	TGTGCCAGCTCTCCCCAGGGTATGAACACTGAAGCTTTCTTT
TRBJ2-7	15	.	TRBV6-5	TRBD1	CASSFFQGANYEQYF	TGTGCCAGCAGCTTCTTTCAGGGGGCGAATTACGAGCAGTACTTC
TRBJ1-6	12	.	TRBV6-5	.	CASSYSISPLHF	TGTGCCAGCAGTTACTCGATTTCACCCCTCCACTTT
TRBJ2-3	14	.	TRBV11-1	.	CASSPSSGTDTQYF	TGTGCCAGCAGCCCCTCTTCGGGCACAGATACGCAGTATTTT
TRBJ2-2	15	.	TRBV7-9	.	CASSLAGGNTGELFF	TGTGCCAGCAGCTTGGCCGGGGGAAACACCGGGGAGCTGTTTTTT
TRBJ2-3	14	few	TRBV30	.	CAWSASGVTDTQYF	TGTGCCTGGAGTGCCAGTGGTGTAACAGATACGCAGTATTTT
TRBJ1-2	16	.	TRBV11-2	TRBD1	CASSPGQGWTNDGYTF	TGTGCCAGCAGCCCGGGACAGGGGTGGACTAACGATGGCTACACCTTC
TRBJ1-1	12	.	TRBV9	.	CASSGLNTEAFF	TGTGCCAGCAGCGGTCTGAACACTGAAGCTTTCTTT
TRBJ2-7	14	.	TRBV10-3	TRBD1	CAIMGTGGAYEQYF	TGTGCCATCATGGGGACAGGGGGCGCCTACGAGCAGTACTTC
TRBJ1-1	14	.	TRBV5-1	TRBD1	CASSLRQGNTEAFF	TGCGCCAGCAGCCTGAGACAGGGAAACACTGAAGCTTTCTTT
TRBJ1-1	13	.	TRBV19	.	CASSIQGLGEAFF	TGTGCCAGTAGTATCCAGGGCTTGGGTGAAGCTTTCTTT
TRBJ2-3	15	.	TRBV7-2	.	CASSLTGKSTDTQYF	TGTGCCAGCAGCTTAACAGGGAAGAGCACAGATACGCAGTATTTT
TRBJ1-5	13	few	TRBV19	.	CASQFGGNQPQHF	TGTGCCAGTCAATTCGGGGGTAATCAGCCCCAGCATTTT
TRBJ2-7	13	.	TRBV4-1	.	CASSQASNYEQYF	TGCGCCAGCAGCCAAGCCTCCAACTACGAGCAGTACTTC
TRBJ2-1	18	.	TRBV9	.	CASSAARLALSSYNEQFF	TGTGCCAGCAGCGCGGCCCGGCTAGCGCTGAGCTCCTACAATGAGCAGTTCTTC
TRBJ1-1	13	few	TRBV7-9	.	CASSPRDRALMFF	TGTGCCAGCAGCCCCCGGGACCGAGCTTTGATGTTCTTT
TRBJ2-2	16	.	TRBV7-6	.	CASSLGRGPNTGELFF	TGTGCCAGCAGCTTAGGACGGGGTCCTAACACCGGGGAGCTGTTTTTT
TRBJ1-2	12	.	TRBV7-8	.	CASADSSYGYTF	TGTGCCAGCGCGGACAGTTCTTATGGCTACACCTTC
TRBJ2-5	15	once	TRBV7-6	.	CASGRGAGVQETQYF	TGTGCCAGCGGTCGGGGGGCAGGCGTGCAAGAGACCCAGTACTTC
TRBJ2-7	14	once	TRBV2	.	CASSIQGLSYEQYF	TGTGCCAGCAGTATTCAGGGACTTAGCTACGAGCAGTACTTC
TRBJ2-1	15	.	TRBV6-4	.	CASSASWVPTNEQFF	TGTGCCAGCAGTGCTAGTTGGGTCCCAACCAATGAGCAGTTCTTC
TRBJ2-1	17	.	TRBV7-9	TRBD2	CASSLEASGGPYNEQFF	TGTGCCAGCAGCTTAGAGGCTAGCGGGGGCCCATACAATGAGCAGTTCTTC
TRBJ2-1	15	.	TRBV6-6	.	CASSYYRDNYNEQFF	TGTGCCAGCAGTTACTACCGGGACAACTACAATGAGCAGTTCTTC
TRBJ2-3	14	.	TRBV4-3	TRBD1	CASSEGQGTDTQYF	TGCGCCAGCAGCGAAGGACAGGGTACAGATACGCAGTATTTT
TRBJ2-2	15	.	TRBV27	TRBD2	CASRSGTSGTGELFF	TGTGCCAGCAGATCCGGGACTAGCGGAACCGGGGAGCTGTTTTTT
TRBJ1-1	13	.	TRBV28	TRBD1	CASRTGTGLAAFF	TGTGCCAGCAGAACCGGGACAGGGTTGGCAGCTTTCTTT
TRBJ2-3	17	.	TRBV5-4	TRBD2	CASSLSLLAPSLDTQYF	TGTGCCAGCAGCTTGTCTCTACTAGCGCCAAGTTTAGATACGCAGTATTTT
TRBJ2-2	18	.	TRBV30	TRBD2	CAWSVRSSGRADTGELFF	TGTGCCTGGAGTGTTAGGTCTAGCGGGAGGGCTGACACCGGGGAGCTGTTTTTT